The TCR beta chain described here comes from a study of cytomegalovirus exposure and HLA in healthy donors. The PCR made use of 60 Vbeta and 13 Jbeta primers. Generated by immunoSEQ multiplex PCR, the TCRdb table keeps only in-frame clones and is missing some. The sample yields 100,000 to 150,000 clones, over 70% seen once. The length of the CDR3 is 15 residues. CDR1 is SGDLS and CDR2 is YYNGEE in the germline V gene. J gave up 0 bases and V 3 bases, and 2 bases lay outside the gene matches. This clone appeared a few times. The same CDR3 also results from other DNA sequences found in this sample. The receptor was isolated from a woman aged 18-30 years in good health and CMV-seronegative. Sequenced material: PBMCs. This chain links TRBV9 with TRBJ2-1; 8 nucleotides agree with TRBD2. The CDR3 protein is CASSATSGSYNEQFF. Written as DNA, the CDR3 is TGTGCCAGCAGCGCCACTAGCGGCTCCTACAATGAGCAGTTCTTC.